The 19 T cell receptor beta chains in this list originate from one sample, sequenced in a study of identical twins. TCRdb fed the 5' RACE reads into MiXCR, producing one record per CDR3 protein. This sample has around 1.7 million distinct CDR3 sequences, with more than 30% found just once. What was sequenced was cord blood. All receptors come from a newborn girl in good health.

V usage is TRBV2 and J usage is TRBJ2-1; 15 nucleotides agree with TRBD2. CDR1 is SNHLY and CDR2 is FYNNEI in the germline V gene. V gave up 10 bases and J gave up 10 bases; unmatched junction bases: 17. CDR3 length: 17 residues. The CDR3 protein is CATPRSGTSGRYREQFF. The CDR3 coding sequence is TGTGCCACTCCGAGAAGTGGGACTAGCGGGAGGTATAGGGAGCAGTTCTTC.

This clonotype was detected a few times. J is TRBJ2-1 and V is TRBV4-1; 9 nucleotides line up with TRBD1. Trimming took 1 base from V and 4 from J; bases not matched to a gene: 2. CDR1 is MGHRA, CDR2 YSYEKL, per germline. CDR3 length: 15 amino acids. The CDR3 DNA is TGCGCCAGCAGCCAAGCAGACAGGGGGTACAATGAGCAGTTCTTC. Encoded protein: CASSQADRGYNEQFF.

This sequence joins TRBV28 and TRBJ2-4; D is unresolved. Germline loops: CDR1 MDHEN, CDR2 SYDVKM. The CDR3 has 14 residues. The V end was cut by 8 bases, the J end by 8 bases, with 19 bases between. The DNA of the CDR3 is TGTGCCAGCGTTACAACAACTGGAGAAGACATTCAGTACTTC. It encodes CASVTTTGEDIQYF.

This clonotype was found a few times. J is TRBJ2-7 and V is TRBV20-1, with D perhaps matching TRBD1 (6 bases). The CDR3 has 15 amino acids. Trimming removed 3 bases from V and 3 bases from J, with 18 bases in between. From germline, CDR1 is DFQATT and CDR2 SNEGSKA (reference sequence). DNA of the CDR3: TGCAGTGCTAGGGGGACATCCGGGTTTGACTACGAGCAGTACTTC. Amino acid sequence: CSARGTSGFDYEQYF.

Only a few counts were recorded for this clonotype. The rearrangement uses TRBV24-1 and TRBJ2-5; D is perhaps TRBD1 (5 bases). The V gene lost 0 bases and the J gene lost 5 bases, with 6 bases spanning the gap. CDR3 length: 13 residues. The germline CDR1 and CDR2 sequences are KGHDR and SFDVKD. The CDR3 loop reads CATSDLHRETQYF. In DNA form, the CDR3 reads TGTGCCACCAGTGATTTGCACAGGGAGACCCAGTACTTC.

The chain has TRBV20-1 and TRBJ2-7, with 13 bases fitting TRBD2. Germline loops: CDR1 DFQATT, CDR2 SNEGSKA (reference sequence). The CDR3 runs to 13 residues. J gave up 6 bases and V 2 bases, and 1 base lay outside the gene matches. CDR3 nucleotide sequence: TGCAGTGCTAGATGGACTAGCGGGAGCGAGCAGTACTTC. As protein: CSARWTSGSEQYF.

The chain uses TRBV4-1 and TRBJ2-3; a possible D gene is TRBD2 (6 bases). The ends were cut back, 4 bases at V and 1 base at J, with 15 bases in the middle. The CDR3 is 16 amino acids. Germline CDR1 and CDR2: MGHRA and YSYEKL. CDR3 sequence: CASSRIPGLRTDTQYF. CDR3 nucleotide sequence: TGCGCCAGCAGCCGAATACCGGGACTCCGCACAGATACGCAGTATTTT.

This clonotype was found once. The V and J genes are TRBV24-1 and TRBJ1-1; TRBD1 is a possible D gene (6 bases). From germline, CDR1 is KGHDR and CDR2 SFDVKD. V lost 5 bases, J lost 8 bases, and 20 bases lay in between. There are 15 residues in the CDR3. This chain's CDR3 is CATSGRQQGKSEAFF. The CDR3 bases are TGTGCCACCAGTGGACGCCAACAGGGAAAGTCCGAAGCTTTCTTT.

This clonotype was detected only a few times. The chain is built from TRBV6-5 and TRBJ2-7; 15 bases fit TRBD2. The germline CDR1 and CDR2 sequences are MNHEY and SVGAGI. V gave up 6 bases and J gave up 3 bases; unmatched junction bases: 6. CDR3 length: 16 residues. Written as DNA, the CDR3 is TGTGCCAGCAGCCGGACTAGCGGGAGGGGGCTCTACGAGCAGTACTTC. Protein: CASSRTSGRGLYEQYF.

This clonotype was seen a handful of times. The rearrangement joins TRBV4-1 to TRBJ2-7; 8 positions match TRBD2. The J segment lost 7 bases and the V segment lost 0 bases, leaving 8 bases of the junction unmatched. The CDR3 extends over 15 amino acids. The V gene's germline CDR1 is MGHRA and CDR2 YSYEKL. The CDR3 loop reads CASSQDPGLGNEQYF. The CDR3 bases are TGCGCCAGCAGCCAAGATCCGGGACTAGGCAATGAGCAGTACTTC.

This clonotype was observed many times. The CDR3 DNA reads as TGTGCCAGCAGTTTAGGACTAGCGGACAATGAGCAGTACTTC. Translation: CASSLGLADNEQYF. V is TRBV12-3 or TRBV12-4 and J is TRBJ2-5, with 9 positions matching TRBD2. This CDR3 is 14 amino acids long. The ends lost 1 base at V and 11 bases at J; junction bases unmatched: 8.

In regard to this clonotype: A much larger clonotype is one base distant, so this may be a read error. The chain joins TRBV11-2 to TRBJ2-1; D not certain. CDR1 and CDR2 (germline): SGHAT, FQNNGV. The CDR3 runs to 14 residues. In DNA, the CDR3 is TGTGTCAGCAGCTTAGGAGTTTTGGACAATGAGCAGTTCTTC. This gives the protein CVSSLGVLDNEQFF.

This sequence joins TRBV5-1 and TRBJ2-5, with TRBD2 matching over 9 bases. V lost 4 bases and J lost 5; bases outside the gene matches: 12. Germline loops: CDR1 SGHRS, CDR2 YFSETQ. This CDR3 is built from 16 residues. Written as DNA, the CDR3 is TGCGCCAGCAGCGGAACAGGCGGGGGGGTCCGGGAGACCCAGTACTTC. It specifies CASSGTGGGVRETQYF.

The J gene is TRBJ2-1, the V gene TRBV5-1, with 11 bases fitting TRBD1. Germline V gene data show CDR1 as SGHRS and CDR2 as YFSETQ. The CDR3 runs 16 residues. V shed 2 bases, J shed 7 bases, and the junction held 8 bases outside the gene matches. The CDR3: CASSLGRDRGSNEQFF. The CDR3 bases are TGCGCCAGCAGCTTAGGCCGGGACAGGGGGTCGAATGAGCAGTTCTTC.

J is TRBJ2-1 and V is TRBV6-1; D is perhaps TRBD1 (5 bases). Trimming took off 4 bases at V and 6 bases at J, with 10 bases between the two ends. The CDR3 totals 13 residues. Germline V CDR1 and CDR2: MNHNS, SASEGT. This CDR3 reads CASSGGSLNEQFF. The CDR3 DNA is TGTGCCAGCAGTGGGGGCTCCCTCAATGAGCAGTTCTTC.

V gene TRBV27 combines with J gene TRBJ1-4; no reliable D call. In germline, CDR1 is MNHEY, CDR2 SMNVEV (reference sequence). There are 15 residues in the CDR3. Trimming left V 5 bases short and J 4 bases short, with 14 bases between. CDR3 loop: CASSPPPGLNEKLFF. CDR3 nucleotide sequence: TGTGCCAGCAGTCCACCACCCGGGCTTAATGAAAAACTGTTTTTT.

This clonotype was observed a few times. This chain joins TRBV5-6 and TRBJ2-1; no clear D. The V gene lost 3 bases and the J gene lost 8 bases, with 15 bases spanning the gap. This CDR3 is built from 14 residues. CDR1 is SGHDT, CDR2 YYEEEE, per germline. The CDR3 protein is CASSSFVATDEQFF. The CDR3 DNA reads TGTGCCAGCAGCTCCTTCGTGGCCACCGATGAGCAGTTCTTC.

A note on this clonotype: A much larger clone lies a single base off, so this may be a read error. The rearrangement joins TRBV10-3 to TRBJ2-1; 8 bases map to TRBD1. The CDR3 consists of 17 residues. Trimming removed 6 bases from V and 0 bases from J; junction bases left unmatched: 10. The germline V gene has CDR1 ENHRY and CDR2 SYGVKD. The CDR3 sequence: CAISDAGGLRSYNEQFF. The CDR3 nucleotides read TGTGCCATCAGCGATGCAGGGGGCCTGCGCTCCTACAATGAGCAGTTCTTC.

There are a few counts of this clonotype. The chain uses TRBV12-3 or TRBV12-4 and TRBJ1-1; 7 nucleotides match TRBD1. There are 13 residues in the CDR3. Trimming removed 6 bases from V and 3 bases from J; junction bases left unmatched: 4. The CDR3 nucleotides read TGTGCCAGCAGACCGGACAGGTACACTGAAGCTTTCTTT. Amino acids: CASRPDRYTEAFF.